These T cell receptor beta chains were read from a single sample in a study of T cells in Graves' hyperthyroidism and ophthalmopathy. Each CDR3 protein gets one entry after TCRdb re-called the multiplex PCR reads with MiXCR. Of approximately 330,000 distinct CDR3 sequences in the sample, roughly an eighth were seen once. The specimen sequenced was blood. These receptors all stem from a middle-aged woman with Graves' ophthalmopathy. The CDR3 runs from the conserved cysteine through the conserved F or W. The D gene is left open where the match is weak. Some rows have no size entry. The others give once, few or many, or a class for an expanded clone.

v_gene,abundance,j_gene,d_gene,CDR3aa,CDR3nt
TRBV27,many,TRBJ2-5,-,CASSLMTSRETQYF,TGTGCCAGCAGTTTAATGACCTCGCGCGAGACCCAGTACTTC
TRBV20-1,-,TRBJ2-4,-,CSAREYGLALNIQYF,TGCAGTGCTAGAGAGTATGGGCTAGCTCTAAACATTCAGTACTTC
TRBV27,many,TRBJ2-7,TRBD2,CASTTGGYEQYF,TGTGCCAGCACCACGGGGGGCTACGAGCAGTACTTC
TRBV11-2,many,TRBJ2-3,TRBD2,CASSLAGGGTDTQYF,TGTGCCAGCAGCTTAGCGGGGGGGGGCACAGATACGCAGTATTTT
TRBV10-3,-,TRBJ2-3,TRBD2,CAISEGRLADTQYF,TGTGCCATCAGTGAGGGGAGACTAGCGGATACGCAGTATTTT
TRBV19,-,TRBJ2-3,TRBD2,CASSMSAGVTTDTQYF,TGTGCCAGTAGTATGTCTGCGGGAGTCACCACAGATACGCAGTATTTT
TRBV12-3/TRBV12-4,-,TRBJ2-7,-,CASSLGPHEQYF,TGTGCCAGCAGTTTAGGCCCCCACGAGCAGTACTTC
TRBV7-8,many,TRBJ1-3,-,CASSFSVSGNTIYF,TGTGCCAGCAGCTTCAGTGTCTCTGGAAACACCATATATTTT
TRBV28,-,TRBJ2-6,-,CASRAYRRASGANVLTF,TGTGCCAGCAGAGCCTACCGACGGGCCTCTGGGGCCAACGTCCTGACTTTC
TRBV7-9,once,TRBJ1-2,-,CASSPYRTYGYTF,TGTGCCAGCAGCCCGTATCGGACCTATGGCTACACCTTC
TRBV12-3/TRBV12-4,-,TRBJ2-7,TRBD2,CASEGTGRVEQYF,TGTGCCAGCGAGGGTACGGGGAGGGTCGAGCAGTACTTC
TRBV12-3/TRBV12-4,many,TRBJ2-1,-,CASSLLRGGEQFF,TGTGCCAGCAGTTTACTCAGGGGTGGTGAGCAGTTCTTC
TRBV10-3,few,TRBJ2-3,TRBD2,CAISDGLAGGSDTQYF,TGTGCCATCAGTGACGGTCTAGCGGGGGGTTCAGATACGCAGTATTTT
TRBV20-1,-,TRBJ2-5,-,CSASRVQETQYF,TGCAGTGCTAGCAGAGTACAAGAGACCCAGTACTTC
TRBV6-9,few,TRBJ1-2,-,CASSYPAPSNYGYTF,TGTGCCAGCAGTTACCCGGCTCCTTCTAACTATGGCTACACCTTC
TRBV11-2,many,TRBJ2-5,TRBD1,CASSPRQGRETQYF,TGTGCCAGCAGCCCCAGACAGGGGAGAGAGACCCAGTACTTC
TRBV12-5,many,TRBJ1-1,-,CASGSLYTEAFF,TGTGCTAGTGGTTCCCTCTACACTGAAGCTTTCTTT
TRBV10-3,few,TRBJ1-1,-,CAISEARRGGGTEAFF,TGTGCCATCAGTGAGGCACGAAGGGGGGGCGGCACTGAAGCTTTCTTT
TRBV24-1,many,TRBJ2-1,-,CATSEGLRVNEQFF,TGTGCCACCAGTGAGGGCCTCCGGGTGAATGAGCAGTTCTTC
TRBV7-9,-,TRBJ2-2,TRBD2,CASSPGLAGSGELFF,TGTGCCAGCAGCCCGGGACTAGCGGGATCCGGGGAGCTGTTTTTT
TRBV28,many,TRBJ2-7,-,CASSRDTPYEQYF,TGTGCCAGCAGTCGGGACACCCCCTACGAGCAGTACTTC
TRBV4-2,few,TRBJ2-7,-,CASSQGRGSAYEQYF,TGTGCCAGCAGCCAAGGGCGGGGAAGCGCCTACGAGCAGTACTTC
TRBV29-1,few,TRBJ1-2,-,CSVVATTRSGNGYTF,TGCAGCGTTGTCGCGACGACAAGAAGTGGGAATGGCTACACCTTC
TRBV20-1,-,TRBJ1-6,-,CSVRAKDTFNSPLHF,TGCAGTGTACGGGCGAAGGACACTTTTAATTCACCCCTCCACTTT
TRBV25-1,many,TRBJ2-7,-,CASSRTPGPVSYEQYF,TGTGCCAGCAGCCGAACCCCGGGACCCGTCTCCTACGAGCAGTACTTC
TRBV28,-,TRBJ2-2,TRBD1,CASSTGDSGELFF,TGTGCCAGCAGTACAGGGGATTCCGGGGAGCTGTTTTTT
TRBV6-1,many,TRBJ2-6,-,CASSVDSKANVLTF,TGTGCCAGCAGTGTGGACAGTAAGGCCAACGTCCTGACTTTC
TRBV19,many,TRBJ1-1,TRBD1,CASSLSTGGFTEAFF,TGTGCCAGTAGTTTGTCGACAGGGGGCTTCACTGAAGCTTTCTTT
TRBV24-1,-,TRBJ1-5,TRBD1,CATSDSRTGGYNQPQHF,TGTGCCACCAGTGATTCCCGAACAGGGGGCTACAATCAGCCCCAGCATTTT
TRBV27,many,TRBJ1-5,-,CASNPLAAEDSNQPQHF,TGTGCCAGCAACCCCCTGGCGGCAGAAGATAGCAATCAGCCCCAGCATTTT
TRBV7-9,many,TRBJ2-3,-,CASSTGAESTDTQYF,TGTGCCAGCAGTACCGGGGCAGAGAGCACAGATACGCAGTATTTT
TRBV25-1,few,TRBJ2-3,TRBD2,CASSEIAGGRDTQYF,TGTGCCAGCAGTGAAATAGCGGGAGGCAGGGATACGCAGTATTTT
TRBV2,many,TRBJ1-1,-,CASSLQITNTEAFF,TGTGCCAGCAGTCTACAGATTACGAACACTGAAGCTTTCTTT
TRBV12-3/TRBV12-4,-,TRBJ2-2,-,CASSSGTAAGELFF,TGTGCCAGCAGTTCCGGGACGGCGGCCGGGGAGCTGTTTTTT
TRBV15,-,TRBJ1-4,-,CATSKSDGDTTRWDNEKLFF,TGTGCCACCAGCAAATCTGACGGGGACACCACTCGATGGGATAATGAAAAACTGTTTTTT
TRBV6-1,many,TRBJ1-6,-,CASRKPGLGNSPLHF,TGTGCCAGCAGAAAACCGGGACTGGGTAATTCACCCCTCCACTTT
TRBV29-1,many,TRBJ2-3,-,CSVEVPGTLHTQYF,TGCAGCGTTGAGGTCCCCGGGACTCTCCATACGCAGTATTTT
TRBV18,many,TRBJ1-2,-,CASSPPGGGGYTF,TGTGCCAGCTCACCACCGGGGGGAGGAGGCTACACCTTC
TRBV20-1,few,TRBJ2-1,-,CSARQGNEQFF,TGCAGTGCTAGACAGGGGAATGAGCAGTTCTTC
TRBV6-5,many,TRBJ2-6,-,CASSYIAGVGANVLTF,TGTGCCAGCAGTTACATTGCCGGGGTTGGGGCCAACGTCCTGACTTTC
TRBV4-1,many,TRBJ2-1,-,CASSQDEQGSYNEQFF,TGCGCCAGCAGCCAAGACGAGCAGGGATCCTACAATGAGCAGTTCTTC
TRBV28,many,TRBJ2-7,-,CASSFQGSRYSYEQYF,TGTGCCAGCAGTTTTCAGGGGAGCCGATACTCCTACGAGCAGTACTTC
TRBV10-3,-,TRBJ1-5,-,CATSPQGDSWPQHF,TGTGCCACCTCGCCGCAGGGAGATTCTTGGCCCCAGCATTTT
TRBV12-3/TRBV12-4,many,TRBJ1-2,TRBD1,CASETGGGHNTNYGYTF,TGTGCCAGCGAGACAGGGGGGGGCCACAATACTAACTATGGCTACACCTTC
TRBV14,many,TRBJ2-1,TRBD1,CASSQVRDRGPQFF,TGTGCCAGCAGCCAAGTAAGGGACAGGGGGCCTCAGTTCTTC
TRBV20-1,-,TRBJ2-4,TRBD2,CSARDGSGAVNIQYF,TGCAGTGCTAGAGATGGTAGCGGGGCGGTAAACATTCAGTACTTC
TRBV7-8,many,TRBJ2-5,-,CASSRGRLGRGETQYF,TGTGCCAGCAGCCGCGGCCGCCTTGGTCGGGGAGAGACCCAGTACTTC
TRBV3-1,-,TRBJ2-1,TRBD1,CASSRTGVYNEQFF,TGTGCCAGCAGCCGGACAGGGGTCTACAATGAGCAGTTCTTC